One and the same sample provided the 22 T cell receptor beta chains below, sequenced in a study of blood T cell repertoires in COVID-19. The repertoire was sequenced with immunoSEQ multiplex PCR; TCRdb's copy has only in-frame clones and lacks some. The data contain about 120,000 clones, 75% to 95% of them singletons. The sequencing sample was made of peripheral blood. Receptors were obtained from a human donor with active COVID-19. The donor label of this sample is uncertain.

This chain uses TRBV6-1 with TRBJ1-1, with TRBD1 matching 10 bases. The trim removed 3 bases at V and 3 bases at J, leaving 10 bases unmatched. CDR1 and CDR2 (germline): MNHNS, SASEGT. The CDR3 is made up of 17 amino acids. The CDR3 spells CASSEEGQGIMDTEAFF. For the CDR3, the DNA is TGTGCCAGCAGTGAGGAGGGACAGGGGATAATGGACACTGAAGCTTTCTTT.

The chain carries TRBV10-2 and TRBJ1-6, with 9 bases aligning to TRBD1. This CDR3 is 14 amino acids long. V trimming: 4 bases; J trimming: 9 bases; junction bases outside the gene matches: 4. Germline-derived CDR1 and CDR2 are WSHSY and SAAADI. The CDR3 spells CASSVTGGGSPLHF. In nucleotides, the CDR3 is TGCGCCAGCAGTGTTACAGGGGGCGGTTCACCCCTCCACTTT.

The rearrangement joins TRBV5-4 to TRBJ1-5; 10 bases fit TRBD1. V lost 4 bases and J lost 6; bases outside the gene matches: 7. CDR3 length: 15 amino acids. Looked up from germline, CDR1 is SGHNT and CDR2 is YYREEE (reference sequence). The CDR3 DNA reads as TGTGCCAGCAGCGGGGGACAGGGGCCAGGTCAGCCCCAGCATTTT. This sequence encodes CASSGGQGPGQPQHF.

CDR3 region: CASSQGTGNSPLHF. As DNA, the CDR3 is TGTGCCAGCAGCCAAGGGACAGGGAATTCACCCCTCCACTTT. The V gene is TRBV7-8, the J gene TRBJ1-6; TRBD1 matches at 9 bases. The CDR3 loop spans 14 amino acids. CDR1 SGHVS and CDR2 FQNEAQ come from the germline V gene. With 5 bases clipped from V and 7 bases from J, the junction kept 3 bases outside the gene matches.

This chain's CDR3 is CASSQAGGPKSPLHF. CDR3 in DNA: TGTGCCAGCAGCCAAGCGGGTGGCCCCAAGTCACCCCTCCACTTT. The chain is built from TRBV3-1 (or the pseudogene TRBV3-2) and TRBJ1-6; D is ambiguous. The CDR3 is 15 residues long. Germline values: CDR1 LGHDT, CDR2 YNNKEL (reference sequence). Trimming stripped 1 base from V and 10 bases from J, with 14 bases between.

The rearrangement links TRBV5-6 to TRBJ2-3; 7 bases line up with TRBD1. V gave up 0 bases and J gave up 1 base; unmatched junction bases: 2. Germline lookup yields CDR1 SGHDT and CDR2 YYEEEE. The CDR3 sequence is 15 residues long. In DNA, the CDR3 is TGTGCCAGCAGCTTGGGGCAGGGGGGCACAGATACGCAGTATTTT. Protein: CASSLGQGGTDTQYF. The full variable domain, its missing parts supplied by reference TRBV5-6 and TRBJ2-3, is DAGVTQSPTHLIKTRGQQVTLRCSPKSGHDTVSWYQQALGQGPQFIFQYYEEEERQRGNFPDRFSGHQFPNYSSELNVNALLLGDSALYLCASSLGQGGTDTQYFGPGTRLTVL.

This chain joins TRBV19 and TRBJ1-2; D is undetermined. CDR3 length equals 10 residues. Trimming removed 8 bases from V and 4 bases from J, with 5 bases in between. The germline gives CDR1 LNHDA, CDR2 SQIVND (reference sequence). The CDR3 here is CASGPYGYTF. The CDR3 DNA sequence: TGTGCCAGTGGCCCCTATGGCTACACCTTC. Combining the CDR3 with reference TRBV19 and TRBJ1-2 gives the whole variable domain DGGITQSPKYLFRKEGQNVTLSCEQNLNHDAMYWYRQDPGQGLRLIYYSQIVNDFQKGDIAEGYSVSREKKESFPLTVTSAQKNPTAFYLCASGPYGYTFGSGTRLTVV.

The V and J genes are TRBV5-1 and TRBJ1-1; maybe TRBD1 (6 bases). Germline CDR1 SGHRS, CDR2 YFSETQ. V lost 5 bases and J 5 bases, leaving 16 bases between the germline ends. This CDR3 is 14 amino acids long. The CDR3 nucleotides read TGCGCCAGCAGACCTACGACAGGACCAACTGAAGCTTTCTTT. Encoded protein: CASRPTTGPTEAFF.

The chain links TRBV7-9 to TRBJ2-2, with 12 bases aligning to TRBD1. This CDR3 region has 15 residues. After removal of 4 bases from V and 6 bases from J, the junction contained 3 bases not matched to a gene. CDR1 is SEHNR and CDR2 is FQNEAQ in the germline V gene (reference sequence). DNA for the CDR3: TGTGCCAGCAGCTCCAGGGACAGGGGGCCCGGGGAGCTGTTTTTT. Protein: CASSSRDRGPGELFF.

The DNA for the CDR3 is TGCGCCAGCAGCCAAGGCCCGGACAGGGGGGTGTACGAGCAGTACTTC. Protein sequence: CASSQGPDRGVYEQYF. The gene calls are TRBV4-1 and TRBJ2-7; 10 bases line up with TRBD1. J was trimmed by 4 bases and V by 1 base; bases with no gene match: 7. The CDR3 runs 16 residues. Germline V CDR1 and CDR2: MGHRA, YSYEKL.

V is TRBV7-3 and J is TRBJ2-1; D is undetermined. Trimming cost V 2 bases and J 4 bases, with 9 bases left between them. Germline V CDR1 and CDR2: SGHTA, FQGTGA. The CDR3 is 14 residues long. CDR3 residues: CASSLVPPYNEQFF. CDR3 DNA: TGTGCCAGCAGCTTAGTCCCCCCATACAATGAGCAGTTCTTC.

The rearrangement uses TRBV28 and TRBJ1-3; a weak D match, TRBD1 (6 bases). V was pared by 2 bases and J by 4 bases, with 9 bases between. The CDR3 has 14 amino acids. Germline V gene lookup returns CDR1 MDHEN and CDR2 SYDVKM. Here the CDR3 DNA reads TGTGCCAGCAGTTTAGGGACATCAGGAAACACCATATATTTT. Translated, it gives CASSLGTSGNTIYF.

In this sample, this clone turned up once. This chain uses TRBV6-5 with TRBJ2-3, with TRBD1 as a possible D gene (5 bases). Germline lookup yields CDR1 MNHEY and CDR2 SVGAGI. The CDR3 has 14 amino acids. Trimming shortened V by 8 bases and J by 3 bases, and 15 bases separated the two germline ends. DNA for the CDR3: TGTGCCAGCGTTATTAGACAGTTAACAGATACGCAGTATTTT. Translation: CASVIRQLTDTQYF.

The rearrangement joins TRBV6-6 to TRBJ1-6, with 8 bases identical to TRBD1. Germline V lookup: CDR1 MNHNY, CDR2 SVGAGI (reference sequence). CDR3 size: 14 residues. J was trimmed by 7 bases and V by 5 bases; bases with no gene match: 4. The CDR3 here is CASSRNRGNSPLHF. CDR3 DNA sequence: TGTGCCAGCAGTCGCAACAGGGGGAATTCACCCCTCCACTTT.

The chain uses TRBV20-1 and TRBJ2-3, with 8 bases that match TRBD2. This CDR3 is built from 15 residues. After removal of 6 bases from V and 7 bases from J, the junction contained 15 bases not matched to a gene. Germline V gene sequence: CDR1 DFQATT, CDR2 SNEGSKA (reference sequence). The CDR3, as DNA: TGCAGTGCGAGTGGTTCCGGGGGGGCCAGGAATACGCAGTATTTT. This codes for CSASGSGGARNTQYF.

The chain carries TRBV5-1 and TRBJ2-2; 12 positions match TRBD2. V gave up 0 bases and J gave up 0 bases; unmatched junction bases: 3. CDR3 length: 18 amino acids. Germline CDR1 and CDR2: SGHRS and YFSETQ. This CDR3 is CASSLASGGASNTGELFF. The CDR3 DNA is TGCGCCAGCAGCTTGGCTAGCGGGGGGGCCTCGAACACCGGGGAGCTGTTTTTT.

V gene TRBV12-5 combines with J gene TRBJ2-1, with TRBD2 matching over 14 bases. V dropped 4 bases and J dropped 9; count of bases not matched to a gene: 11. This CDR3 contains 17 residues. From germline, CDR1 is LGHNT and CDR2 FRNRAP. The CDR3 bases are TGTGCTAGTGGTTCCTTCCCTCTGACTAGCGGGGGGGTTGAGCAGTTCTTC. Its translation: CASGSFPLTSGGVEQFF. The complete variable domain, with remaining parts taken from reference TRBV12-5 and TRBJ2-1, reads DARVTQTPRHKVTEMGQEVTMRCQPILGHNTVFWYRQTMMQGLELLAYFRNRAPLDDSGMPKDRFSAEMPDATLATLKIQPSEPRDSAVYFCASGSFPLTSGGVEQFFGPGTRLTVL.

The genes are TRBV5-1 and TRBJ2-3; the D gene is possibly TRBD1 (5 bases). Trimming left V 0 bases short and J 4 bases short, with 6 bases between. CDR3 length: 13 amino acids. From germline, CDR1 is SGHRS and CDR2 YFSETQ. The CDR3 DNA sequence: TGCGCCAGCAGCTTGGAAGGGGCAGATACGCAGTATTTT. It is translated as CASSLEGADTQYF.

The chain employs TRBV15 and TRBJ1-1; the match to TRBD1 covers 7 bases. Germline V CDR1 and CDR2: LNHNV, YYDKDF (reference sequence). CDR3 size: 16 residues. The trim removed 2 bases at V and 1 base at J, leaving 7 bases unmatched. This CDR3 reads CATSRKGARKNTEAFF. CDR3 coding DNA: TGTGCCACCAGCAGAAAGGGGGCGCGGAAGAACACTGAAGCTTTCTTT.

J is TRBJ2-3 and V is TRBV5-6; 8 nucleotides align to TRBD2. Germline assignment: CDR1 SGHDT and CDR2 YYEEEE. V trimming: 7 bases; J trimming: 2 bases; junction bases outside the gene matches: 9. The CDR3 consists of 15 residues. CDR3 amino acids: CASGSAGLDTDTQYF. The CDR3 DNA reads TGTGCCAGCGGAAGTGCGGGACTAGACACAGATACGCAGTATTTT.

The chain carries TRBV30 and TRBJ2-1, with no clear D. The ends were cut back, 3 bases at V and 5 bases at J, with 14 bases in the middle. The CDR3 is 14 amino acids. Germline V CDR1 and CDR2: GTSNPN, SVGIG (reference sequence). The CDR3 loop reads CAWRISGWHNEQFF. The CDR3 DNA reads as TGTGCCTGGAGAATTTCAGGTTGGCACAATGAGCAGTTCTTC.

The chain links TRBV7-2 to TRBJ2-5, with 16 positions matching TRBD2. CDR1 and CDR2 from the germline V gene are SGHTA and FQGNSA. Trimming at V came to 5 bases and at J to 1 base, leaving 7 bases not matched to a gene. This CDR3 region has 18 residues. The chain's CDR3 is CASSPGTSGGVLQETQYF. The CDR3 region has the DNA TGTGCCAGCAGCCCAGGGACTAGCGGGGGGGTTCTCCAAGAGACCCAGTACTTC.